The 4 T cell receptor beta chains given below trace back to one sample, sequenced in a study of blood T cells in healthy people across ages. PCR was performed a second time for about 6 to 12 cycles using a sample-barcoded 5' primer and a J-beta primer mix. One entry per CDR3 protein, called by TCRdb with MiXCR from the 5' RACE reads. The top ten clones hold roughly 3.7% of a sample with over 600,000 distinct CDR3 sequences, around a fifth of them seen once. What was sequenced was blood. These receptors originate from a man aged 65-85 years in good health.

This clonotype occurred a few times. This chain connects TRBV5-6 to TRBJ2-3; possible D gene TRBD1, 6 bases. The germline gives CDR1 SGHDT, CDR2 YYEEEE. Trimming removed 0 bases at V and 0 bases at J, with 14 bases between. This CDR3 is built from 17 residues. CDR3 sequence reads: CASSLARGATSTDTQYF. The CDR3 DNA follows: TGTGCCAGCAGCTTGGCCAGGGGTGCGACTAGCACAGATACGCAGTATTTT.

This clonotype was seen more than once but under ten times. The V and J genes are TRBV7-2 and TRBJ2-3; 10 bases match TRBD1. The CDR3 covers 17 residues. In germline, CDR1 is SGHTA, CDR2 FQGNSA. Trimming cost V 2 bases and J 6 bases; bases outside gene matches: 11. The CDR3 region is CASSLWGQGFNPDTQYF. CDR3 DNA: TGTGCCAGCAGCTTATGGGGACAGGGGTTCAACCCTGATACGCAGTATTTT.

This clonotype was counted between two and nine times. This chain connects TRBV7-3 to TRBJ2-3; 13 positions match TRBD2. The CDR3 covers 14 residues. After removal of 5 bases from V and 6 bases from J, the junction contained 2 bases not matched to a gene. Looked up from germline, CDR1 is SGHTA and CDR2 is FQGTGA. DNA of the CDR3: TGTGCCAGCAGCGAGACTAGCGGGAGGGATACGCAGTATTTT. Amino acids: CASSETSGRDTQYF. Using reference TRBV7-3 and TRBJ2-3 for the parts outside the CDR3, the full variable domain is GAGVSQTPSNKVTEKGKYVELRCDPISGHTALYWYRQSLGQGPEFLIYFQGTGAADDSGLPNDRFFAVRPEGSVSTLKIQRTERGDSAVYLCASSETSGRDTQYFGPGTRLTVL.

This clonotype was found a few times. The chain carries TRBV3-1 and TRBJ2-5; 11 nucleotides agree with TRBD2. The J call is uncertain, as TRBJ2-1 better fits the DNA end. The length of the CDR3 is 18 residues. The germline gives CDR1 LGHDT, CDR2 YNNKEL (reference sequence). The CDR3 bases are TGTGCCAGCAGCCAAGACACTAGCGGGAGAAGGGGCTACAATGAGCAGTTCTTC. It encodes CASSQDTSGRRGYNEQFF.